A single sample is the source of the 16 T cell receptor beta chains below, sequenced in a study of siplizumab effects on memory and regulatory T cells. The repertoire was sequenced with immunoSEQ multiplex PCR; TCRdb's copy has only in-frame clones and lacks some. Of about 87,000 clones listed, around 90% were seen once; the top ten hold roughly 1.5%. Sequencing was carried out using Tregs sorted from blood. The receptors shown here come from a human donor in good health.

This chain links TRBV7-2 with TRBJ2-5; 13 bases line up with TRBD2. V lost 6 bases to trimming and J lost 4 bases; unmatched junction nucleotides: 8. This CDR3 is built from 16 residues. From germline, CDR1 is SGHTA and CDR2 FQGNSA. CDR3 nucleotide sequence: TGTGCCAGCAGGAATACGGGGACTAGCGGGGTAGAGACCCAGTACTTC. This translates into CASRNTGTSGVETQYF.

This clone showed up just a few times. The chain links TRBV7-2 to TRBJ1-2, with D unresolved. CDR1 and CDR2 from the germline V gene are SGHTA and FQGNSA. The V end lost 1 base, the J end lost 7 bases, and 16 bases lay between the germline ends. The CDR3 totals 15 residues. The CDR3 is CASSLDSGGRGGYTF. The CDR3, as DNA: TGTGCCAGCAGCTTAGATTCGGGAGGCCGGGGTGGCTACACCTTC.

The rearrangement joins TRBV5-4 to TRBJ1-1; TRBD1 is a possible D gene (5 bases). Germline CDR1 is SGHNT and CDR2 is YYREEE (reference sequence). CDR3 length: 14 residues. V was shortened by 0 bases and J by 1 base, with 7 bases between the two germline ends. CDR3 region: CASSLAGTNTEAFF. CDR3 nucleotides: TGTGCCAGCAGCTTGGCGGGGACGAACACTGAAGCTTTCTTT.

The rearrangement joins TRBV15 to TRBJ2-2; D not certain. The V end lost 6 bases, the J end lost 7 bases, and 9 bases lay between the germline ends. This CDR3 contains 12 residues. Germline values: CDR1 LNHNV, CDR2 YYDKDF (reference sequence). Here the CDR3 reads CATSFLVGELFF. The CDR3 nucleotides read TGTGCCACCAGTTTCCTAGTCGGGGAGCTGTTTTTT.

The chain has TRBV29-1 and TRBJ2-2, with D maybe TRBD1 (6 bases). The V and J ends lost 6 bases and 4 bases respectively, with 12 bases between them. Germline CDR1 SQVTM, CDR2 ANQGSEA. The CDR3 has 13 residues. The chain's CDR3 is CSVVQGFTGELFF. The CDR3 bases are TGCAGCGTAGTACAGGGTTTCACCGGGGAGCTGTTTTTT.

This chain uses TRBV7-3 with TRBJ1-6, with D possibly TRBD1 on 6 matching bases. The CDR3 has 14 amino acids. Germline CDR1 SGHTA, CDR2 FQGTGA. V dropped 2 bases and J dropped 7 bases, with 9 bases sitting between them. Written as DNA, the CDR3 is TGTGCCAGCAGCTTAGGACAGAACAATTCACCCCTCCACTTT. Amino acids: CASSLGQNNSPLHF.

The V and J genes are TRBV10-3 and TRBJ2-7; D is undetermined. V lost 4 bases and J 2 bases, leaving 15 bases between the germline ends. Germline CDR1 reads ENHRY; CDR2 reads SYGVKD. The CDR3 contains 15 residues. The CDR3 is CAISAPSGGAYEQYF. For the CDR3, the DNA is TGTGCCATCAGTGCTCCCTCGGGTGGCGCCTACGAGCAGTACTTC.

The chain carries TRBV19 and TRBJ2-5, with TRBD2 matching over 7 bases. Germline assignment: CDR1 LNHDA and CDR2 SQIVND (reference sequence). Trimming removed 5 bases from V and 5 bases from J; junction bases left unmatched: 5. The CDR3 has 13 residues. The CDR3 reads CASSERGGETQYF. CDR3 nucleotides: TGTGCCAGTAGTGAGCGGGGAGGCGAGACCCAGTACTTC. Looking up the rest from reference TRBV19 and TRBJ2-5 gives the full variable domain: DGGITQSPKYLFRKEGQNVTLSCEQNLNHDAMYWYRQDPGQGLRLIYYSQIVNDFQKGDIAEGYSVSREKKESFPLTVTSAQKNPTAFYLCASSERGGETQYFGPGTRLLVL.

This clone was counted a few times. This chain joins TRBV28 and TRBJ1-2; D is possibly TRBD1 (6 bases). Germline V gene lookup returns CDR1 MDHEN and CDR2 SYDVKM. The CDR3 runs 13 residues. V was cut by 5 bases and J by 3 bases, with 10 bases left in between. CDR3 residues: CASSLKGDYGYTF. The CDR3 DNA reads as TGTGCCAGCAGTCTAAAGGGGGACTATGGCTACACCTTC.

This chain uses TRBV27 with TRBJ1-2, with D perhaps TRBD1 (5 bases). This CDR3 comprises 15 residues. V shed 7 bases and J shed 4 bases, with 19 bases lying between them. Germline CDR1 MNHEY, CDR2 SMNVEV (reference sequence). CDR3 nucleotides: TGTGCCAGCACCCCGGGGGGGGTAGGGGTCTATGGCTACACCTTC. Residues: CASTPGGVGVYGYTF.

This chain uses TRBV11-2 with TRBJ2-3; D is undetermined. Germline V CDR1 and CDR2: SGHAT, FQNNGV. The length of the CDR3 is 13 residues. The V and J ends lost 5 bases and 6 bases respectively, with 12 bases between them. The CDR3 is CASSHSIWDTQYF. The DNA of the CDR3 is TGTGCCAGCAGCCATTCAATTTGGGATACGCAGTATTTT.

The chain has TRBV27 and TRBJ2-6; no clear D gene. V was clipped by 3 bases and J by 1 base, with 7 bases between them. The length of the CDR3 is 15 residues. Germline lookup yields CDR1 MNHEY and CDR2 SMNVEV (reference sequence). The CDR3 sequence: CASSFVGSGANVLTF. CDR3 coding DNA: TGTGCCAGCAGTTTTGTTGGGTCTGGGGCCAACGTCCTGACTTTC.

This chain uses TRBV7-3 with TRBJ1-1; D is possibly TRBD1 (5 bases). The CDR3 consists of 17 residues. Germline V gene data show CDR1 as SGHTA and CDR2 as FQGTGA. V lost 10 bases and J lost 2, with 26 bases in between. The CDR3, as DNA: TGTGCCATCAAGCTGTCAACGCTCGGGGGATTTAACACTGAAGCTTTCTTT. Translating it yields CAIKLSTLGGFNTEAFF.

This chain joins TRBV18 and TRBJ2-1; D unresolved. CDR1 is KGHSH and CDR2 is LQKENI in the germline V gene. The CDR3 contains 13 residues. Trimming cost V 3 bases and J 4 bases, with 7 bases left between them. The CDR3 loop reads CASSPLGYNEQFF. As DNA, the CDR3 is TGTGCCAGCTCACCCCTTGGGTACAATGAGCAGTTCTTC.

V and J are TRBV10-1 and TRBJ2-7; no firm D call. The CDR3 has 12 amino acids. The germline gives CDR1 WNHNN, CDR2 SYGVQD (reference sequence). V was cut by 3 bases and J by 7 bases, with 10 bases left in between. The CDR3 protein is CASSDIWGEQYF. CDR3 coding DNA: TGCGCCAGCAGTGATATTTGGGGTGAGCAGTACTTC.

This CDR3 is CASSPPTGTLNTGELFF. CDR3 DNA: TGTGCCAGTAGTCCGCCAACCGGGACACTGAACACCGGGGAGCTGTTTTTT. The chain has TRBV19 and TRBJ2-2; a possible D gene is TRBD1 (6 bases). CDR1 is LNHDA, CDR2 SQIVND, per germline (reference sequence). The CDR3 extends over 17 amino acids. V was cut by 5 bases and J by 1 base, with 17 bases left in between.